The clone carrying this T cell receptor (beta chain) was picked up one time. What it recognizes is unknown. The entry originates in a study of blood T cells in healthy people across ages. Study-level points and caveats: A roughly linear fall in TCR beta diversity per million T cells was seen with increasing age.

Primed by a sample-barcoded 5' primer and a J-beta primer mix, a second PCR proceeded for 7 to 11 cycles. TCRdb independently ran MiXCR on the 5' RACE reads; one entry per CDR3 protein. The sample consists of about 640,000 distinct CDR3 sequences, roughly 58% of them appearing once. The V gene lost 6 bases and the J gene lost 0 bases, with 10 bases spanning the gap. This CDR3 spans 14 amino acids. This sequence originates from a man in his 60s in good health. The sequenced sample consisted of blood. The rearrangement links TRBV12-3 or TRBV12-4 to TRBJ2-3, with D possibly being TRBD2 (5 bases). DNA of the CDR3: TGTGCCAGCAGGGGAACGGGGAGCACAGATACGCAGTATTTT. Translation gives CASRGTGSTDTQYF.